The rows below give T cell receptor beta chains drawn from one sample of a study of identical twins. In TCRdb, the 5' RACE reads were re-called with MiXCR into one record per CDR3 protein. The data hold some 590,000 distinct CDR3 sequences, with more than 9% observed a single time. These sequences were also reported in another study, on yellow fever vaccine responses in identical twins.

Sequenced input: PBMCs. Every receptor here comes from a woman aged 18-30 years in good health. CDR3s include the opening cysteine and the closing phenylalanine or tryptophan. A D gene is named only where the DNA matches it firmly. Clone sizes are given selectively: once, few, many, or a class where the clone is expanded.

v_call	d_call	j_call	clone_size	cdr3_aa	cdr3_nt
TRBV15	NA	TRBJ1-4	NA	CATSRPRTDIF	TGTGCCACCAGCAGACCCCGGACAGACATTTTT
TRBV7-9	NA	TRBJ2-3	NA	CASSLGVVADTQYF	TGTGCCAGCAGCTTAGGAGTTGTTGCAGATACGCAGTATTTT
TRBV29-1	TRBD1	TRBJ2-2	many	CSAPVQGAGELFF	TGCAGCGCACCAGTGCAGGGGGCCGGGGAGCTGTTTTTT
TRBV11-1	TRBD2	TRBJ2-7	few	CASSPNFAGGSGITYEQYF	TGTGCCAGCAGCCCCAATTTTGCGGGAGGGTCGGGGATAACCTACGAGCAGTACTTC
TRBV29-1	TRBD2	TRBJ2-5	NA	CSSKTSGEETQYF	TGCAGCTCAAAGACTAGCGGGGAAGAGACCCAGTACTTC
TRBV29-1	TRBD1	TRBJ1-2	many	CSVEESGGIGPKGYTF	TGCAGCGTTGAAGAATCAGGGGGAATTGGGCCGAAGGGCTACACCTTC
TRBV25-1	NA	TRBJ2-3	many	CASSEPGLGTDTQYF	TGTGCCAGCAGTGAGCCAGGGCTCGGCACAGATACGCAGTATTTT
TRBV2	TRBD2	TRBJ2-7	NA	CASRAQRGGLSEQYF	TGTGCCAGCAGGGCCCAGCGGGGGGGCTTAAGCGAGCAGTACTTC
TRBV27	TRBD2	TRBJ2-1	few	CASSYGTSGYPPSYNEQFF	TGTGCCAGCAGCTATGGGACTAGCGGGTACCCTCCCTCCTACAATGAGCAGTTCTTC
TRBV10-2	TRBD1	TRBJ2-7	NA	CASRQGVNSYEQYF	TGCGCCAGCAGACAGGGGGTCAACTCCTACGAGCAGTACTTC
TRBV29-1	NA	TRBJ2-4	many	CSVNVKNIQYF	TGCAGCGTTAATGTCAAAAACATTCAGTACTTC
TRBV12-3/TRBV12-4	TRBD1	TRBJ1-1	many	CASRTGTEAFF	TGTGCCAGCAGGACAGGGACTGAAGCTTTCTTT
TRBV28	NA	TRBJ2-2	few	CASSFGGYGTGELFF	TGTGCCAGCAGTTTTGGAGGGTACGGCACCGGGGAGCTGTTTTTT
TRBV5-1	NA	TRBJ1-1	many	CASSLGGQGAEAFF	TGCGCCAGCAGCTTGGGGGGTCAAGGGGCTGAAGCTTTCTTT
TRBV6-5	TRBD1	TRBJ1-6	few	CASSYSYQGQGYDSPLHF	TGTGCCAGCAGTTACTCCTATCAGGGACAGGGATATGATTCACCCCTCCACTTT
TRBV5-1	NA	TRBJ2-1	NA	CASRLSRDNEQFF	TGCGCCAGCCGCCTCTCTCGGGACAATGAGCAGTTCTTC
TRBV6-2/TRBV6-3	NA	TRBJ2-7	NA	CASSAGLLPYEQYF	TGTGCCAGCAGTGCGGGACTTCTCCCCTACGAGCAGTACTTC
TRBV10-3	NA	TRBJ2-7	many	CAISGSYEQYF	TGTGCCATCAGTGGTAGCTACGAGCAGTACTTC
TRBV30	TRBD1	TRBJ2-7	few	CAWRDRGYYEQYF	TGTGCCTGGAGGGACAGGGGGTACTACGAGCAGTACTTC
TRBV6-5	NA	TRBJ2-7	NA	CASSYSPTKSSSYEQYF	TGTGCCAGCAGTTACTCGCCCACGAAGTCGAGCTCCTACGAGCAGTACTTC
TRBV5-1	NA	TRBJ2-5	many	CASSFMETQYF	TGCGCCAGCAGCTTTATGGAGACCCAGTACTTC
TRBV20-1	TRBD1	TRBJ2-7	few	CSARDVGTAYEQYF	TGCAGTGCTAGAGATGTAGGGACAGCTTACGAGCAGTACTTC
TRBV27	NA	TRBJ1-1	few	CASWEGGTEAFF	TGTGCCAGTTGGGAAGGGGGCACTGAAGCTTTCTTT
TRBV14	NA	TRBJ2-3	few	CASSQDRRQYTDTQYF	TGTGCCAGCAGCCAAGACCGGAGACAATACACAGATACGCAGTATTTT
TRBV7-9	TRBD2	TRBJ2-7	NA	CASSSGLAGEIEQYF	TGTGCCAGCAGCTCCGGACTAGCGGGAGAGATCGAGCAGTACTTC
TRBV29-1	TRBD2	TRBJ2-7	few	CSVFSGRAIDEQYF	TGCAGCGTTTTTAGCGGGAGGGCCATCGACGAGCAGTACTTC
TRBV4-2	NA	TRBJ1-2	many	CASSQVLRTVSNYGYTF	TGTGCCAGCAGCCAAGTCCTTAGGACAGTTTCTAACTATGGCTACACCTTC
TRBV12-3/TRBV12-4	NA	TRBJ2-7	few	CASSLVGTMRDEQYF	TGTGCCAGCAGTTTGGTCGGGACCATGCGGGACGAGCAGTACTTC
TRBV4-2	TRBD2	TRBJ2-3	many	CASSPSGTSGGARDTQYF	TGTGCCAGCAGCCCTTCCGGGACTAGCGGGGGGGCTAGAGATACGCAGTATTTT
TRBV19	NA	TRBJ2-7	NA	CASTAGGGVSYEQYF	TGTGCCAGTACCGCCGGAGGGGGGGTCTCCTACGAGCAGTACTTC
TRBV10-3	TRBD1	TRBJ2-5	many	CATLPGTGQETQYF	TGTGCCACTTTGCCGGGGACAGGGCAAGAGACCCAGTACTTC
TRBV29-1	NA	TRBJ1-1	few	CSVARDTEAFF	TGCAGCGTTGCCAGGGACACTGAAGCTTTCTTT
TRBV20-1	TRBD1	TRBJ2-7	NA	CSASETGGRNEQYF	TGCAGTGCTAGTGAGACAGGGGGACGCAACGAGCAGTACTTC
TRBV5-5	TRBD2	TRBJ2-5	NA	CARSQAGIETQYF	TGTGCCAGGAGCCAAGCGGGGATTGAGACCCAGTACTTC
TRBV5-1	TRBD1	TRBJ2-1	many	CASSYVPGQGISYNEQFF	TGCGCCAGCAGCTACGTCCCGGGACAGGGTATCTCCTACAATGAGCAGTTCTTC
TRBV20-1	NA	TRBJ2-1	many	CSGVSFKSSYNEQFF	TGCAGTGGAGTTAGCTTCAAAAGCTCCTACAATGAGCAGTTCTTC
TRBV13	TRBD1	TRBJ2-3	NA	CASSLAPDRGSTQYF	TGTGCCAGCAGCTTAGCACCGGACAGGGGGTCTACGCAGTATTTT
TRBV29-1	NA	TRBJ2-1	NA	CSVVPGLEKQFF	TGCAGCGTTGTGCCCGGGCTGGAAAAGCAGTTCTTC
TRBV2	NA	TRBJ1-1	NA	CASSRLSGGGTEAFF	TGTGCCAGCAGTCGTTTAAGCGGCGGTGGCACTGAAGCTTTCTTT
TRBV10-3	NA	TRBJ2-1	few	CAISGIFSGTLYNEQFF	TGTGCCATCAGTGGCATCTTTTCCGGGACGCTATACAATGAGCAGTTCTTC
TRBV29-1	TRBD1	TRBJ2-1	few	CSGRGTGLGNEQFF	TGCAGCGGTCGCGGGACAGGGTTAGGCAATGAGCAGTTCTTC
TRBV27	TRBD1	TRBJ2-3	few	CASGLQGAEVTDTQYF	TGTGCCAGCGGCCTACAGGGGGCTGAGGTTACAGATACGCAGTATTTT
TRBV28	NA	TRBJ1-4	few	CASSSGLTNEKLFF	TGTGCCAGCAGTTCGGGCTTAACTAATGAAAAACTGTTTTTT
TRBV5-5	TRBD1	TRBJ2-7	few	CASRDGTVSTKEQYF	TGTGCCAGCAGGGACGGGACAGTATCAACCAAGGAGCAGTACTTC
TRBV7-2	NA	TRBJ2-3	few	CASSSKDSATDTQYF	TGTGCCAGCAGCTCCAAGGACAGTGCCACAGATACGCAGTATTTT
TRBV18	TRBD1	TRBJ2-1	few	CASSKGQGTDNEQFF	TGTGCCAGCTCAAAAGGACAGGGAACGGACAATGAGCAGTTCTTC
TRBV7-9	TRBD2	TRBJ2-7	NA	CASSSRTSGVRYEQYF	TGTGCCAGCAGCTCCCGGACTAGCGGGGTTAGATACGAGCAGTACTTC